The 10 T cell receptor beta chains listed next were all sequenced from one sample in a study of quantifying T cell responses using KT2 cells. About the research overall: cDNA was made from DNase-treated RNA using alpha and beta constant primers.

The cDNA 3' end received a ligated oligonucleotide with a UMI. The first PCR ran around 4 cycles with an equimolar RC1.1 and RC1.2 beta primer mix. TCRdb reprocessed the UMI-ligation and nested PCR reads via MiXCR and lists one record per CDR3 protein. The sample shows tens of thousands of distinct CDR3 sequences, around 10% of them seen only once. The material sequenced was PBMCs spiked with cells of the T cell clone KT2. These receptors originate from a human donor.

The table lists this clonotype with a few counts. The chain links TRBV27 to TRBJ1-2, with a tentative D call TRBD1 (5 bases). This CDR3 is 14 amino acids long. Germline V gene lookup returns CDR1 MNHEY and CDR2 SMNVEV (reference sequence). The V end was cut by 2 bases, the J end by 4 bases, with 11 bases between. The CDR3 nucleotides read TGTGCCAGCAGTTTAGGAGGTCAGGGCTATGGCTACACCTTC. As protein: CASSLGGQGYGYTF.

In this sample, this clonotype turned up a few times. The gene calls are TRBV12-5 and TRBJ2-7; 13 bases are a match to TRBD2. The V segment lost 3 bases and the J segment 2 bases; nucleotides outside the gene matches: 19. CDR1 is LGHNT, CDR2 FRNRAP, per germline. The length of the CDR3 is 21 residues. In DNA form, the CDR3 reads TGTGCTAGTGGTTTTATGCTAGGAGGACTAGCGGGAGCCCCAGGTACCTACGAGCAGTACTTC. Translating gives CASGFMLGGLAGAPGTYEQYF.

This clonotype has at least ten counts. This chain uses TRBV12-3 or TRBV12-4 with TRBJ1-2, with a weak D call TRBD1 (5 bases). The V and J ends lost 8 bases and 4 bases respectively, with 14 bases between them. The CDR3 covers 13 residues. The CDR3 here is CASSKTDRYGYTF. CDR3 bases: TGTGCCAGCTCCAAGACAGACCGCTATGGCTACACCTTC.

The V call is TRBV6-5, the J call TRBJ1-1; D is uncertain. Trimming pared 0 bases from V and 2 bases from J, leaving 4 bases between. Germline CDR1 reads MNHEY; CDR2 reads SVGAGI. This CDR3 has 13 amino acids. CDR3 nucleotide sequence: TGTGCCAGCAGTTACTCTAGAAACACTGAAGCTTTCTTT. Its translation: CASSYSRNTEAFF.

This rearrangement joins TRBV19 to TRBJ2-7, with a possible D match to TRBD2 (5 bases). The CDR3 loop spans 14 amino acids. V was shortened by 2 bases and J by 2 bases, with 10 bases between the two germline ends. In germline, CDR1 is LNHDA, CDR2 SQIVND (reference sequence). The CDR3 bases are TGTGCCAGTAGTATATCGACGGGAACCTACGAGCAGTACTTC. Its translation is CASSISTGTYEQYF.

The table lists this clonotype with a few counts. CDR3 bases: TGTGCCAGCAGCGAAGCGGGGGGTATGGATACGCAGTATTTT. Protein sequence: CASSEAGGMDTQYF. J is TRBJ2-3 and V is TRBV6-4, with TRBD2 identical over 9 bases. This CDR3 region has 14 residues. Per germline, CDR1 MRHNA and CDR2 SNTAGT. The V gene end was trimmed by 6 bases and the J gene end by 6 bases; junction bases not matched to a gene: 7.

This clonotype showed up just a few times. V is TRBV7-8 and J is TRBJ1-4, with D possibly TRBD1 on 6 matching bases. CDR3 length: 15 amino acids. Germline V lookup: CDR1 SGHVS, CDR2 FQNEAQ. The V end was cut by 2 bases, the J end by 8 bases, with 15 bases between. CDR3 residues: CASSLFPGDREKLFF. The CDR3 DNA reads as TGTGCCAGCAGCTTATTCCCAGGGGACCGAGAAAAACTGTTTTTT.

This clonotype has at least ten counts. This chain links TRBV2 with TRBJ1-5, with TRBD1 as a possible D gene (5 bases). V was pared by 5 bases and J by 0 bases, with 11 bases between. Looked up from germline, CDR1 is SNHLY and CDR2 is FYNNEI. The CDR3 totals 15 residues. In DNA, the CDR3 is TGTGCCAGCAGTCCGGACATTTATAGCAATCAGCCCCAGCATTTT. Its protein product is CASSPDIYSNQPQHF.

This clonotype has a handful of counts. J is TRBJ1-2 and V is TRBV12-3 or TRBV12-4; D uncertain. Trimming shortened V by 5 bases and J by 5 bases, and 9 bases separated the two germline ends. The length of the CDR3 is 12 residues. Written as DNA, the CDR3 is TGTGCCAGCAGTAAAGATTTGTATGGCTACACCTTC. Its translation: CASSKDLYGYTF.

The table lists this clonotype with a few counts. The rearrangement uses TRBV4-3 and TRBJ1-2; no clear D. The CDR3 consists of 15 residues. V was clipped by 1 base and J by 6 bases, with 15 bases between them. The V gene's germline CDR1 is LGHNA and CDR2 YSLEER. CDR3 in amino acids: CASSQGTSNQNGYTF. CDR3 sequence (DNA): TGCGCCAGCAGCCAAGGGACGTCGAATCAAAATGGCTACACCTTC.